These 8 T cell receptor beta chains originate from one sample sequenced in a study of T cells in Graves' hyperthyroidism and ophthalmopathy. There were TCR beta CDR3 regions amplified from RNA transcripts. The HTBI primer set served for first-round RT-PCR of the TCR CDR3. MiXCR, run by TCRdb on the multiplex PCR reads, gives a single entry per CDR3 protein. The table has some 510,000 distinct CDR3 sequences, more than 20% seen once. The material sequenced was blood. The receptors were gathered from a man younger than 35 with Graves' hyperthyroidism.

This clonotype has more than one count but fewer than ten. V gene TRBV14 combines with J gene TRBJ1-2; D is undetermined. The CDR3 consists of 13 residues. The germline gives CDR1 SGHDN, CDR2 FVKESK. The germline V and J ends were trimmed by 1 base and 5 bases, with 8 bases remaining between them. The DNA for the CDR3 is TGTGCCAGCAGCCAAGCACGCGGTTATGGCTACACCTTC. Protein sequence: CASSQARGYGYTF. The complete variable domain, with remaining parts taken from reference TRBV14 and TRBJ1-2, reads EAGVTQFPSHSVIEKGQTVTLRCDPISGHDNLYWYRRVMGKEIKFLLHFVKESKQDESGMPNNRFLAERTGGTYSTLKVQPAELEDSGVYFCASSQARGYGYTFGSGTRLTVV.

This clonotype was counted a few times. CDR3 DNA: TGCGCCAGCAGCCAAAGGGCCTTATCCGCTGGAAACACCATATATTTT. Residues: CASSQRALSAGNTIYF. The V and J genes are TRBV4-1 and TRBJ1-3; D gene ambiguous. Germline lookup yields CDR1 MGHRA and CDR2 YSYEKL. This CDR3 spans 16 amino acids. V shed 2 bases and J shed 2 bases, with 13 bases lying between them.

The sample holds many counts of this clonotype. The genes are TRBV20-1 and TRBJ2-5; the D is unclear. Looked up from germline, CDR1 is DFQATT and CDR2 is SNEGSKA (reference sequence). The V end lost 3 bases, the J end lost 7 bases, and 18 bases lay between the germline ends. The CDR3 loop spans 14 amino acids. Here the CDR3 DNA reads TGCAGTGCTAGGGCCGGACGGGCCGTGGCGACCCAGTACTTC. Protein product: CSARAGRAVATQYF.

In this sample, this clonotype turned up many times. The chain couples TRBV20-1 to TRBJ1-1; D gene uncertain. Trimming removed 3 bases from V and 0 bases from J, with 20 bases in between. CDR1 is DFQATT, CDR2 SNEGSKA, per germline (reference sequence). The CDR3 covers 17 residues. This CDR3 reads CSARGRRFLFVNTEAFF. Written as DNA, the CDR3 is TGCAGTGCTAGGGGCAGGAGGTTTTTATTCGTGAACACTGAAGCTTTCTTT.

There are many counts of this clonotype. The CDR3 here is CASSYSIARDEQYF. DNA for the CDR3: TGTGCCAGCAGTTACTCGATAGCGCGGGACGAGCAGTACTTC. The rearrangement joins TRBV6-5 to TRBJ2-7; tentative D call: TRBD2 (5 bases). The germline V and J ends were trimmed by 0 bases and 5 bases, with 11 bases remaining between them. The CDR3 length is 14 residues. Germline lookup yields CDR1 MNHEY and CDR2 SVGAGI.

In this sample, this clonotype turned up many times. The rearrangement uses TRBV28 and TRBJ1-5; 7 nucleotides line up with TRBD1. CDR1 and CDR2 from the germline V gene are MDHEN and SYDVKM. With V trimmed by 6 bases and J by 7 bases, 3 bases remained unmatched. The CDR3 totals 12 residues. CDR3 in DNA: TGTGCCAGCAGAGGGGGCCGGCAGCCCCAGCATTTT. Translated: CASRGGRQPQHF.

There are many counts of this clonotype. The chain combines TRBV11-1 with TRBJ2-2; D remains ambiguous. CDR3 size: 15 residues. CDR1 is SGHAT and CDR2 is FQDESV in the germline V gene (reference sequence). V lost 5 bases and J 7 bases, leaving 17 bases between the germline ends. CDR3 sequence reads: CASSRDGLKGGELFF. DNA for the CDR3: TGTGCCAGCAGCCGCGACGGCCTTAAAGGCGGGGAGCTGTTTTTT.

This chain uses TRBV2 with TRBJ2-7, with a weak D call TRBD2 (6 bases). CDR3 length equals 12 residues. The germline V and J ends were trimmed by 11 bases and 2 bases, with 13 bases remaining between them. Germline-derived CDR1 and CDR2 are SNHLY and FYNNEI. The chain's CDR3 is CAVTGLAYEQYF. In nucleotides, the CDR3 is TGTGCCGTTACGGGACTGGCCTACGAGCAGTACTTC. Full variable domain (rest looked up from reference TRBV2 and TRBJ2-7): EPEVTQTPSHQVTQMGQEVILRCVPISNHLYFYWYRQILGQKVEFLVSFYNNEISEKSEIFDDQFSVERPDGSNFTLKIRSTKLEDSAMYFCAVTGLAYEQYFGPGTRLTVT.